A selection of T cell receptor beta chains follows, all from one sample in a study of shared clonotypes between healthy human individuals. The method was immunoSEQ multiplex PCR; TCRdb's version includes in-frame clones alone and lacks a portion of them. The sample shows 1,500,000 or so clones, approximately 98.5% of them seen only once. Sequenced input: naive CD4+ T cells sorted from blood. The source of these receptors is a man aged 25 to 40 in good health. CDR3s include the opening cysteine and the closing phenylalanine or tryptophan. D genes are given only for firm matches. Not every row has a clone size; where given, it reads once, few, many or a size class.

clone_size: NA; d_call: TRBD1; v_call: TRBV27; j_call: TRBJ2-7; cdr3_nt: TGTGCCAGCAGCCGGGACAGGGGTTACGAGCAGTACTTC; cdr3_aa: CASSRDRGYEQYF
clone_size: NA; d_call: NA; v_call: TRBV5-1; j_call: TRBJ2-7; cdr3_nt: TGCGCCAGCTCTCTATCCCATGGTATTAGCTCCTACGAGCAGTACTTC; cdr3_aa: CASSLSHGISSYEQYF
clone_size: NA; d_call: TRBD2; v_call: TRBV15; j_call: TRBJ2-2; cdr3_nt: TGTGCCACCGAGGGAAGGCGGACTAGCGGTCCCGGGGAGCTGTTTTTT; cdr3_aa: CATEGRRTSGPGELFF
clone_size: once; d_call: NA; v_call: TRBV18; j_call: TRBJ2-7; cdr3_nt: TGTGCCAGCTCGAACGTAAGGGGGAGCGGGAAGCTCTACGAGCAGTACTTC; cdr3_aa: CASSNVRGSGKLYEQYF
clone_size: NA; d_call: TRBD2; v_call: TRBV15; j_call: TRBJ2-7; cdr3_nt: TGTGCCACCAGCAGAGTGGAGCGGGGGTATTCCTACGAGCAGTACTTC; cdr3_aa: CATSRVERGYSYEQYF
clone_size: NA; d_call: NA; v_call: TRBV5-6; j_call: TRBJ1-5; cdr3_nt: TGTGCCAGCAGCTCAGTAAGAGGGGGCAATCAGCCCCAGCATTTT; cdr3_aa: CASSSVRGGNQPQHF
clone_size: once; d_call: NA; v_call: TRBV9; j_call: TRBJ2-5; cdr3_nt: TGTGCCAGCAGCGTAGGGGGCCGACAGTTACAAGAGACCCAGTACTTC; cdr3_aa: CASSVGGRQLQETQYF
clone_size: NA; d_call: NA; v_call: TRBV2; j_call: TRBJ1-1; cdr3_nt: TGTGCCAGCAGCGAGACACAAATGAACACTGAAGCTTTCTTT; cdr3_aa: CASSETQMNTEAFF
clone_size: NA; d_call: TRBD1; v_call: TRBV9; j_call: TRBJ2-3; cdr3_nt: TGTGCCAGCAGCCCAGGGTTGCCAGGGGGCAGCACAGATACGCAGTATTTT; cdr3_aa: CASSPGLPGGSTDTQYF
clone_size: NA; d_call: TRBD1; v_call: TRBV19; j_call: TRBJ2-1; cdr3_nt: TGTGCCAGTAGTATCCGGGGGACAGGCTACAATGAGCAGTTCTTC; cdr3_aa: CASSIRGTGYNEQFF
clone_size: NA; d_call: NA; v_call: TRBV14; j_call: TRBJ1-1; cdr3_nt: TGTGCCAGCAGCCACAGAGGTGCGACTGAAGCTTTCTTT; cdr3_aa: CASSHRGATEAFF
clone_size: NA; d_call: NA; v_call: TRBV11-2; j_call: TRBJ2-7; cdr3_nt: TGTGCCAGCAGCTTCCAGGACGGAGCCTACGAGCAGTACTTC; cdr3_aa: CASSFQDGAYEQYF
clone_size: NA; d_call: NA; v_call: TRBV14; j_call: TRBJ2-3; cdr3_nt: TGTGCCAGCAGCCAAGGACGTCGACAGAGCACAGATACGCAGTATTTT; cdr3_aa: CASSQGRRQSTDTQYF
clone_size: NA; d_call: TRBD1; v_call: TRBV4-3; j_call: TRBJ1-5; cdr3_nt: TGCGCCAGCAGCCAAGTGACAGGGGGAAATCAGCCCCAGCATTTT; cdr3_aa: CASSQVTGGNQPQHF
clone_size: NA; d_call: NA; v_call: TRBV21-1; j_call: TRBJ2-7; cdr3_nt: TGTGCCAGCAGCAAAGGTCCCCACTCCCCGGGGAGCTCCTACGAGCAGTACTTC; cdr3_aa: CASSKGPHSPGSSYEQYF
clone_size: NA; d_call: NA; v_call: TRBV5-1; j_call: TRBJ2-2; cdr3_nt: TGCGCCAGCAGCTTGGGGTCGCAGGGAAACACCGGGGAGCTGTTTTTT; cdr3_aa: CASSLGSQGNTGELFF
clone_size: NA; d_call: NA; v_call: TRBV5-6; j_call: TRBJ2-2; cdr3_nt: TGTGCCAGCAGGAGGCCCCCGCCTAGCACCGGGGAGCTGTTTTTT; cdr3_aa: CASRRPPPSTGELFF
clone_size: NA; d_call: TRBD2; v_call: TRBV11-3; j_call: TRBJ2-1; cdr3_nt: TGTGCCAGCAGCTTAGGCAATCTAGCGGGAGGATCCTACAATGAGCAGTTCTTC; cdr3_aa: CASSLGNLAGGSYNEQFF
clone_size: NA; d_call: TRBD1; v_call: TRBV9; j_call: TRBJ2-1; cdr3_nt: TGTGCCAGCAGCACCATTCCGGGACAGGGGGCGGGTGAGCAGTTCTTC; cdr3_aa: CASSTIPGQGAGEQFF
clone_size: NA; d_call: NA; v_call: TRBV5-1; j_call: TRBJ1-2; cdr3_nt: TGCGCCAGCAGCTCTGGACCCCAGGACTATGGCTACACCTTC; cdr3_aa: CASSSGPQDYGYTF
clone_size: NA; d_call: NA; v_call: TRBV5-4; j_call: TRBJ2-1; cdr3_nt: TGTGCCAGCAGCCGTTACGGCCTGACCGATTACAATGAGCAGTTCTTC; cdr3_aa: CASSRYGLTDYNEQFF
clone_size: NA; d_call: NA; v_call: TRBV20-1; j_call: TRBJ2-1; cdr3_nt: TGCAGTGCTAGAATAGCCAAGGAGCAGTTCTTC; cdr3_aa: CSARIAKEQFF
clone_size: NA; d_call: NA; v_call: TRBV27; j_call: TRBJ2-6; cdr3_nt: TGTGCCAGCAGTTTGTCCATTCTCACTGGGGCCAACGTCCTGACTTTC; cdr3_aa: CASSLSILTGANVLTF
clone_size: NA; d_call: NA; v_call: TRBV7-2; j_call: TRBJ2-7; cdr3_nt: TGTGCCAGCAGCTACGCTCCGGGACACGGCTACGAGCAGTACTTC; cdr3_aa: CASSYAPGHGYEQYF
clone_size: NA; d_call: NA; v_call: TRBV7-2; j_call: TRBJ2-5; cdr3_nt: TGTGCCAGCAGCCAACTGACTAGGGGGGTGGAGACCCAGTACTTC; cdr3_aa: CASSQLTRGVETQYF
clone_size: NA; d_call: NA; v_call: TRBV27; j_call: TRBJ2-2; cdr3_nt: TGTGCCAGCAGTTTATTGGGGAACGGGGAGCTGTTTTTT; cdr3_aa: CASSLLGNGELFF
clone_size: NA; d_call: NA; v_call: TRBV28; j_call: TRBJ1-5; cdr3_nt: TGTGCCAGCAGTTCCATTAGCAATCAGCCCCAGCATTTT; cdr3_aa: CASSSISNQPQHF
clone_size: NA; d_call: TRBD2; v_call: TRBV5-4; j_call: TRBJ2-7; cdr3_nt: TGTGCCAGCAGCTCCCCAGTTGGGACTAGCGGGAGTGTGCCCTACGAGCAGTACTTC; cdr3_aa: CASSSPVGTSGSVPYEQYF
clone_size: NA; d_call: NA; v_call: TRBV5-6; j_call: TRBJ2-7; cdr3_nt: TGTGCCAGCAGCCAAAACCCAGGGAGCTCCTACGAGCAGTACTTC; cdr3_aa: CASSQNPGSSYEQYF
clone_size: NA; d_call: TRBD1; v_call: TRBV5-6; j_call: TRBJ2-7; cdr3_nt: TGTGCCAGCAGCGGATGGACAGGGCACTCCTACGAGCAGTACTTC; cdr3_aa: CASSGWTGHSYEQYF
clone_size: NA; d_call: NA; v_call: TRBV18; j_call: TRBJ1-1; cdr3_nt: TGTGCCAGCTCACCCTTACAGGGACCGGACACTGAAGCTTTCTTT; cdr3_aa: CASSPLQGPDTEAFF
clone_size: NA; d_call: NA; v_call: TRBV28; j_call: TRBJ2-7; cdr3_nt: TGTGCCAGCAGTCATGCACAGGGCTCCTTACCGGAGCAGTACTTC; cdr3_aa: CASSHAQGSLPEQYF
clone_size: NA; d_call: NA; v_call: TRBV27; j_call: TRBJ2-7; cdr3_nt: TGTGCCAGCAGTTTGAGCCTCAGGGCGAGGGGGGAGCAGTACTTC; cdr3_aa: CASSLSLRARGEQYF
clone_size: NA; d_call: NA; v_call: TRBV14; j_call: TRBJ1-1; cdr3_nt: TGTGCCAGCAGCGCCGGGACCCCCACTGAAGCTTTCTTT; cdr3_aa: CASSAGTPTEAFF
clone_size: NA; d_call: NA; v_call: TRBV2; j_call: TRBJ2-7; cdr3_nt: TGTGCCAGCGGGGACTTACTGTACGAGCAGTACTTC; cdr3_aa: CASGDLLYEQYF
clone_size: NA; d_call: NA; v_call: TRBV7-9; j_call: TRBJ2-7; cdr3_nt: TGTGCCAGCAGCAAACCGGGACTGCCCTACGAGCAGTACTTC; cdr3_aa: CASSKPGLPYEQYF
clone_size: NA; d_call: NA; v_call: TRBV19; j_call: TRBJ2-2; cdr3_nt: TGTGCCAGTAGTAGTGGCCTAGCGAACACCGGGGAGCTGTTTTTT; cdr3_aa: CASSSGLANTGELFF
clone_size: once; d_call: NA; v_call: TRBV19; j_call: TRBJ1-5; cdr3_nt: TGTGCCAGTAGTATCCATAGTAGCAATCAGCCCCAGCATTTT; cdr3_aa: CASSIHSSNQPQHF
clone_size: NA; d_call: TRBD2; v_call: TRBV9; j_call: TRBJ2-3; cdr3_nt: TGTGCCAGCAGCGCTGAAGCGGGAGGGCCGACAGATACGCAGTATTTT; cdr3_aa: CASSAEAGGPTDTQYF
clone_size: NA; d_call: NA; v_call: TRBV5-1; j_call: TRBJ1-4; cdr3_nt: TGCGCCAGCAGCCCGAACCCCCGGGGGTTTAATGAAAAACTGTTTTTT; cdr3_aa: CASSPNPRGFNEKLFF
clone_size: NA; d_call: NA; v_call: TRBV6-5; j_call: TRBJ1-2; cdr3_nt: TGTGCCAGCAGTTACTCGAGGGGGAGGGACTATGGCTACACCTTC; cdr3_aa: CASSYSRGRDYGYTF